This paragraph covers one T cell receptor (beta chain) sequence. Its antigen is currently unknown. The PCR had 60 Vbeta and 13 Jbeta primers. Sequencing was performed with immunoSEQ multiplex PCR; in TCRdb, only in-frame clones are kept and a portion is missing. The profile shows some 110,000 clones, 50% to 80% of them singletons. These data belong to a study of cytomegalovirus exposure and HLA in healthy donors. The study, taken as a whole, reports: Later, an analysis found that common viral pathogens appeared to be linked with several of the most significant clusters. TRBV6-2, TRBV6-3 and some other V segments were excluded as indistinguishable. Researchers reportedly found TCR beta sequences accurately predicted most subjects' HLA-A and HLA-B alleles.

Germline CDR1 is SGHRS and CDR2 is YFSETQ. V was trimmed by 4 bases and J by 4 bases, leaving 17 bases between them. The CDR3 contains 15 residues. Sequenced: PBMCs. The rearrangement joins TRBV5-1 to TRBJ2-5, with D perhaps TRBD2 (7 bases). The TCR comes from a woman in her thirties or forties in good health and CMV-seropositive. The CDR3 here is CASSDNGGRGETQYF. In DNA, the CDR3 is TGCGCCAGCAGCGACAACGGGGGGCGGGGAGAGACCCAGTACTTC.